Below are 5 T cell receptor beta chains sequenced from a single sample in a study of blood T cell repertoires in COVID-19. Libraries were prepared by immunoSEQ multiplex PCR; TCRdb keeps only in-frame clonotypes and omits some of them. Among about 210,000 clones, around nine tenths were seen once, and the ten largest hold approximately 6.2%. The material sequenced was peripheral blood. The origin of the receptors is a man aged 60 to 69 who had recovered from COVID-19.

V is TRBV5-1 and J is TRBJ2-2; 10 positions agree with TRBD1. The CDR3 is 15 amino acids. Germline values: CDR1 SGHRS, CDR2 YFSETQ. With 5 bases clipped from V and 2 bases from J, the junction kept 3 bases outside the gene matches. CDR3 sequence: CASSRTGGNTGELFF. In nucleotides, the CDR3 is TGCGCCAGCAGTCGGACAGGGGGAAACACCGGGGAGCTGTTTTTT.

This clone was counted between two and nine times. The chain uses TRBV4-2 and TRBJ2-6; D is ambiguous. The V gene lost 0 bases and the J gene lost 0 bases, with 3 bases spanning the gap. The CDR3 has 15 amino acids. Germline assignment: CDR1 LGHNA and CDR2 YNFKEQ. CDR3 bases: TGTGCCAGCAGCCAAGACAACTCTGGGGCCAACGTCCTGACTTTC. This codes for CASSQDNSGANVLTF.

The J gene is TRBJ2-5, the V gene TRBV5-1; 8 bases map to TRBD2. The length of the CDR3 is 15 residues. Germline V CDR1 and CDR2: SGHRS, YFSETQ. The trim removed 2 bases at V and 3 bases at J, leaving 6 bases unmatched. CDR3 sequence: CASSLGLAWEETQYF. CDR3 bases: TGCGCCAGCAGCTTAGGACTAGCTTGGGAAGAGACCCAGTACTTC.

The chain carries TRBV10-2 and TRBJ2-7; 7 bases are shared with TRBD1. V lost 3 bases, J lost 3 bases, and 8 bases stayed unmatched. The CDR3 is 15 residues long. The germline CDR1 and CDR2 sequences are WSHSY and SAAADI. CDR3 amino acids: CASSEVRTGLYEQYF. DNA for the CDR3: TGCGCCAGCAGTGAAGTTAGGACAGGACTCTACGAGCAGTACTTC.

J is TRBJ1-1 and V is TRBV11-2, with D hard to call. Germline values: CDR1 SGHAT, CDR2 FQNNGV. The CDR3 runs to 12 residues. The germline V and J ends were trimmed by 5 bases and 4 bases, with 8 bases remaining between them. CDR3 region: CASSPQSTEAFF. The CDR3 region has the DNA TGTGCCAGCAGCCCCCAATCCACTGAAGCTTTCTTT.